The 7 T cell receptor beta chains presented below share a single source sample, sequenced in a study of blood T cells in healthy people across ages. Then a second PCR, running roughly 7 to 12 cycles, was carried out with a sample-barcoded 5' primer and a J-beta primer mix. TCRdb reanalysed the 5' RACE reads using MiXCR and keeps one entry per CDR3 protein. The table has about 510,000 distinct CDR3 sequences, around a quarter seen once; the top ten hold 3% to 4%. The sample was also linked to a second study, of T cells of mothers and their children.

Sequencing used blood. Receptors were obtained from a boy aged 2 to 10 in good health.

This clonotype was counted between two and nine times. The genes are TRBV5-5 and TRBJ2-1, with D tentatively TRBD1 (5 bases). The CDR3 is 15 amino acids. Trimming left V 3 bases short and J 5 bases short, with 15 bases between. Germline V gene data show CDR1 as SGHKS and CDR2 as YYEKEE (reference sequence). The CDR3 spells CASSSGQGWDNEQFF. The CDR3 DNA is TGTGCCAGCAGCTCCGGCCAGGGTTGGGACAATGAGCAGTTCTTC.

This clonotype was observed many times. DNA of the CDR3: TGTGCCAGCAGTTTTGGGGGTGGGATTTTCAATGAGCAGTTCTTC. Protein: CASSFGGGIFNEQFF. The V gene is TRBV12-3 or TRBV12-4, the J gene TRBJ2-1, with D perhaps matching TRBD1 or TRBD2 (5 bases each). V lost 3 bases and J 6 bases, leaving 15 bases between the germline ends. This CDR3 has 15 residues.

This clonotype occurred a few times. The rearrangement links TRBV24-1 to TRBJ2-5; D remains ambiguous. Germline V gives CDR1 KGHDR, CDR2 SFDVKD. Trimming pared 2 bases from V and 4 bases from J, leaving 10 bases between. The CDR3 has 14 residues. The CDR3 spells CATSDSRRVETQYF. CDR3 nucleotide sequence: TGTGCCACCAGTGATTCCCGGAGAGTAGAGACCCAGTACTTC.

The gene calls are TRBV20-1 and TRBJ2-5; D is undetermined. The assigned J gene may be wrong: the sequence end matches TRBJ2-7 better. Germline V gives CDR1 DFQATT, CDR2 SNEGSKA (reference sequence). The CDR3 has 12 amino acids. The DNA of the CDR3 is TGCAGTGCTAGTGCCTCTCGATACGAGCAGTACTTC. Its translation: CSASASRYEQYF.

The V call is TRBV5-4, the J call TRBJ2-5; D possibly matches TRBD1 or TRBD2 (5 bases each). The end of the DNA aligns better with TRBJ2-1, so the J call may be wrong. Germline V gene sequence: CDR1 SGHNT, CDR2 YYREEE (reference sequence). The CDR3 covers 16 residues. The CDR3 reads CASSLGGGVPYNEQFF. DNA for the CDR3: TGTGCCAGCAGCTTGGGTGGGGGAGTACCCTACAATGAGCAGTTCTTC.

The chain uses TRBV10-3 and TRBJ2-2; a weak D match, TRBD2 (5 bases). The ends were cut back, 3 bases at V and 1 base at J, with 9 bases in the middle. The CDR3 spans 15 residues. Germline loops: CDR1 ENHRY, CDR2 SYGVKD. Here the CDR3 DNA reads TGTGCCATCAGTGACCGAGGGCAGAACACCGGGGAGCTGTTTTTT. Its protein is CAISDRGQNTGELFF.

This clonotype was counted a few times. The V and J genes are TRBV20-1 and TRBJ2-7; 9 bases map to TRBD1. Unmatched junction bases numbered 10, after V lost 5 bases and J lost 2 bases. This CDR3 contains 15 residues. CDR1 is DFQATT, CDR2 SNEGSKA, per germline (reference sequence). This CDR3 reads CSAPPGTGSAYEQYF. The CDR3 bases are TGCAGTGCTCCTCCCGGGACAGGGTCCGCCTACGAGCAGTACTTC.